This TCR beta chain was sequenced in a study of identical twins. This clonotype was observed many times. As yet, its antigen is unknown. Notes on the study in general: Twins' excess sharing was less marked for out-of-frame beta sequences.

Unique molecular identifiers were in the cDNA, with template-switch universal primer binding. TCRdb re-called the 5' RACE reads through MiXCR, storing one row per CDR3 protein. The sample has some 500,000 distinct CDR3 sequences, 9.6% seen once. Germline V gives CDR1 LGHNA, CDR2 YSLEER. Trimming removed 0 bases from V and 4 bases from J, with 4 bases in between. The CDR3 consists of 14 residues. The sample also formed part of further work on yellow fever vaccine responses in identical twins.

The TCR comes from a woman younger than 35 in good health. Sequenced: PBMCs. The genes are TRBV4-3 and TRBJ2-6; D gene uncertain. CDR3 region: CASSQDPGANVLTF. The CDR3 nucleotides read TGCGCCAGCAGCCAAGATCCGGGGGCCAACGTCCTGACTTTC.